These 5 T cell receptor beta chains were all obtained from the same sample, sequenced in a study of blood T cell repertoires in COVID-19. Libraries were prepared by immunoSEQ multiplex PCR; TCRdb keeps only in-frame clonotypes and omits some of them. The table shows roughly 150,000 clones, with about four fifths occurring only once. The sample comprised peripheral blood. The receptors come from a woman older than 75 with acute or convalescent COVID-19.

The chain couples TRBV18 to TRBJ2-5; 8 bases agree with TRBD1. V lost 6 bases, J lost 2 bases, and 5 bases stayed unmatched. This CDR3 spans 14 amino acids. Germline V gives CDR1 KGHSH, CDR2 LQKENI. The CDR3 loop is CASSGTGDQETQYF. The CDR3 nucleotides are TGTGCCAGCTCGGGGACAGGCGATCAAGAGACCCAGTACTTC.

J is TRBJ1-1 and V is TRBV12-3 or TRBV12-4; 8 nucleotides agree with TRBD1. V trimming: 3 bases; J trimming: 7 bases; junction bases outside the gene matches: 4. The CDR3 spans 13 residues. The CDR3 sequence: CASSFLGQGEAFF. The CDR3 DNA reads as TGTGCCAGCAGTTTCCTTGGACAGGGTGAAGCTTTCTTT.

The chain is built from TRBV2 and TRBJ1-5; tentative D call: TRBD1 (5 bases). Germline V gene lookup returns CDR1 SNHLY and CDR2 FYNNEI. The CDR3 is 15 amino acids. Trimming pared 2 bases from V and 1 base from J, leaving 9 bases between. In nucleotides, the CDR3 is TGTGCCAGCAGTGAACAGGGAGGGAGCAATCAGCCCCAGCATTTT. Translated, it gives CASSEQGGSNQPQHF.

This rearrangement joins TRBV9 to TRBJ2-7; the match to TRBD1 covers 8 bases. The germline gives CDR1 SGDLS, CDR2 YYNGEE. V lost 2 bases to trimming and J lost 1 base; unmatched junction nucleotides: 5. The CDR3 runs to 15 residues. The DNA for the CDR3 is TGTGCCAGCAGCGTCTCAGGGGGCTGGTCCTACGAGCAGTACTTC. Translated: CASSVSGGWSYEQYF.

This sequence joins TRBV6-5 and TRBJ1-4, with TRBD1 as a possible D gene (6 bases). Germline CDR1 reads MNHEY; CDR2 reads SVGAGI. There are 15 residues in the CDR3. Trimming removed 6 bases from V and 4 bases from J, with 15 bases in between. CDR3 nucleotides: TGTGCCAGCAGGTTGGACAGTTCCTTTAATGAAAAACTGTTTTTT. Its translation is CASRLDSSFNEKLFF.